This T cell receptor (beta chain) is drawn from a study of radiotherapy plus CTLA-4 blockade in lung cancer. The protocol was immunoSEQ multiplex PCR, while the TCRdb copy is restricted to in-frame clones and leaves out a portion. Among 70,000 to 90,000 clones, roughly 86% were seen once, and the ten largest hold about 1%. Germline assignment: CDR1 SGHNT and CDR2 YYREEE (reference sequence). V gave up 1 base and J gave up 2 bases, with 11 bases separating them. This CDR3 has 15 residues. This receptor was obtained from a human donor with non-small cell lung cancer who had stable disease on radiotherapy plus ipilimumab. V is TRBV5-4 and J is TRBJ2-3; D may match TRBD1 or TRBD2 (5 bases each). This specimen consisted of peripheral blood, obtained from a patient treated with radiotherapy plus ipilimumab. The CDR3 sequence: CASSLPGRDTDTQYF. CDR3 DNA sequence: TGTGCCAGCAGCTTGCCGGGACGGGACACAGATACGCAGTATTTT.